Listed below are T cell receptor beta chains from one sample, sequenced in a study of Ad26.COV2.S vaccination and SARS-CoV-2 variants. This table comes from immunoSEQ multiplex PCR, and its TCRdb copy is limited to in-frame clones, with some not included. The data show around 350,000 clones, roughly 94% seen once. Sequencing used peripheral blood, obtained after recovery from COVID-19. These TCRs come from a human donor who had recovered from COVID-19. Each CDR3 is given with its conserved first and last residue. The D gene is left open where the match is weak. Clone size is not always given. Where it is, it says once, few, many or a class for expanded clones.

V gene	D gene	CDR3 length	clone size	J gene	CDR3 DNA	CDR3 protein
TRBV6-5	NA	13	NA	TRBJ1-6	TGTGCCACCCCGGCTTCCTATAATTCACCCCTCCACTTT	CATPASYNSPLHF
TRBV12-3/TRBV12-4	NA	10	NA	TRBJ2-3	TGTGCCAGCAGTCGAGATACGCAGTATTTT	CASSRDTQYF
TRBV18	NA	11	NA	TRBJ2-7	TGTGCCAGCTCACCGGGGCGCGAGCAGTACTTC	CASSPGREQYF
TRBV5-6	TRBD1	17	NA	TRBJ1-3	TGTGCCAGCAGCCCGCGACAGGGTAGATTCTCTGGAAACACCATATATTTT	CASSPRQGRFSGNTIYF
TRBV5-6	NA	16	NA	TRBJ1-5	TGTGCCAGCAGCCCTATGGCGGGACGGGACAATCAGCCCCAGCATTTT	CASSPMAGRDNQPQHF
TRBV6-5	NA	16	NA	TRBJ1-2	TGTGCCAGCAGTTACTCGATGGTCGCCGGGGTGGGTGGCTACACCTTC	CASSYSMVAGVGGYTF
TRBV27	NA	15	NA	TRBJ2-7	TGTGCCAGCAGTTTCTCTCAGCCTCATGCCTACGAGCAGTACTTC	CASSFSQPHAYEQYF
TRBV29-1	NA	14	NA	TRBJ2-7	TGCAGCGTTGTGGTCAGGGGATTGGGCTACGAGCAGTACTTC	CSVVVRGLGYEQYF
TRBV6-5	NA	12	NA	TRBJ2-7	TGTGCCAGCACTAGCTTGACCTACGAGCAGTACTTC	CASTSLTYEQYF
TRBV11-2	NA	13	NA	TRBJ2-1	TGTGCCAGCAGCACCTATACTAGCATTGAGCAGTTCTTC	CASSTYTSIEQFF
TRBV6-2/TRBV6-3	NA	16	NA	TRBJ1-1	TGTGCCAGCAGTTACCCGTTCGGAAAGGGGGGGGCTGAAGCTTTCTTT	CASSYPFGKGGAEAFF
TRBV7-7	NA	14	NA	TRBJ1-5	TGTGCCAGCAGCTCCCAGCGGGGCAATCAGCCCCAGCATTTT	CASSSQRGNQPQHF
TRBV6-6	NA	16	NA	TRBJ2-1	TGTGCCAGCAGTTATTTTATCCAGGGGCCCTACAATGAGCAGTTCTTC	CASSYFIQGPYNEQFF
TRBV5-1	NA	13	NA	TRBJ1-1	TGCGCCAGCAGCGTCCCGGGACTCCCTGAAGCTTTCTTT	CASSVPGLPEAFF
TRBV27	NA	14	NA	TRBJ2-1	TGTGCCAGCAGTCCACCAGGGGGGTGGAATGAGCAGTTCTTC	CASSPPGGWNEQFF
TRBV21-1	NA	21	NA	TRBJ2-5	TGTGCCAGCAGCAAAGGACCAGGCCCTGCGGAGTCTAAGGACCATCAAGAGACCCAGTACTTC	CASSKGPGPAESKDHQETQYF
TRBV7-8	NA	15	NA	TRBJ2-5	TGTGCCAGCAGCTTAGCAGCACTGTACGTGGAGACCCAGTACTTC	CASSLAALYVETQYF
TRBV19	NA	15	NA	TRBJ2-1	TGTGCCAGTAGTATAACAGCCAGCTCCTACAATGAGCAGTTCTTC	CASSITASSYNEQFF
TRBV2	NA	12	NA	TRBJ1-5	TGTGCCAGCAGCGCCCCAAATCAGCCCCAGCATTTT	CASSAPNQPQHF
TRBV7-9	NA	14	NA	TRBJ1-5	TGTGCCAGCAGCTTAGGGACGAGCAATCAGCCCCAGCATTTT	CASSLGTSNQPQHF
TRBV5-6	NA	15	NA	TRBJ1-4	TGTGCCAGCAGCTTAAGGCAGGGGATCGTGGAAAAACTGTTTTTT	CASSLRQGIVEKLFF
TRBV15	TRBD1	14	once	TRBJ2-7	TGTGCCACCAGCGTGGGACAGGGGCCCTACGAGCAGTACTTC	CATSVGQGPYEQYF
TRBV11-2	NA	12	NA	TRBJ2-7	TGTGCCAGCAGCTTAGATCCCTACGAGCAGTACTTC	CASSLDPYEQYF
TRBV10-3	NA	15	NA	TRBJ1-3	TGTGCCATCAGTGAGAAGGTCAGCACTGGAAACACCATATATTTT	CAISEKVSTGNTIYF
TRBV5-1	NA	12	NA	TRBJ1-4	TGCGCCAGCAGCTTGGATAATGAAAAACTGTTTTTT	CASSLDNEKLFF
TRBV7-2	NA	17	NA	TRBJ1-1	TGTGCCAGCAGCTTACTTGTGTCCGCTAATATGAACACTGAAGCTTTCTTT	CASSLLVSANMNTEAFF
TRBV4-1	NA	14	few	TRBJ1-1	TGCGCCAGCAGCCAAGAGGCGGCGAACACTGAAGCTTTCTTT	CASSQEAANTEAFF
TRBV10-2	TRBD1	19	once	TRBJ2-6	TGCGCCAGCTCTAGGACAGGGCCCCTTGCGAGCTCTGGGGCCAACGTCCTGACTTTC	CASSRTGPLASSGANVLTF
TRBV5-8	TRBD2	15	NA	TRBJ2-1	TGTGCCAGCAGCCCAGGGACTAGCGGGTACAATGAGCAGTTCTTC	CASSPGTSGYNEQFF
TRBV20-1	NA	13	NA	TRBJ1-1	TGCAGTGCTAGTCGCGGCACCAACACTGAAGCTTTCTTT	CSASRGTNTEAFF
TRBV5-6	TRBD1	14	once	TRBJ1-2	TGTGCCAGCAGCCCGGAAGGGAGGGGGCAAGGCTACACCTTC	CASSPEGRGQGYTF
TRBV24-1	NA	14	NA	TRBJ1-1	TGTGCCACCAGTGATTTGCGGGAGAACACTGAAGCTTTCTTT	CATSDLRENTEAFF
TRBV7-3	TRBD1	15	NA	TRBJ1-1	TGTGCCAGCAGCTTATTAGGGACAGCGAACACTGAAGCTTTCTTT	CASSLLGTANTEAFF
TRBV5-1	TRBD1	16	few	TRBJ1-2	TGCGCCAGCAGCTTGGCGGGACAGGGGGCGCCGGGAGGCTACACCTTC	CASSLAGQGAPGGYTF
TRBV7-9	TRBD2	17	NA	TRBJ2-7	TGTGCCAGCAGCCCGTCTGATAGCGGGAAACGAAACTACGAGCAGTACTTC	CASSPSDSGKRNYEQYF
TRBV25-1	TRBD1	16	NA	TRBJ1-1	TGTGCCAGCGCCGAGGCCCACAGGGGCGCGAACACTGAAGCTTTCTTT	CASAEAHRGANTEAFF
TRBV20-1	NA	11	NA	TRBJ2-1	TGCAGTGCTTATGGAAGTAATGAGCAGTTCTTC	CSAYGSNEQFF
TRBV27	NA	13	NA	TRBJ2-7	TGTGCCAGCAGTTTTAAAGGTTACTACGAGCAGTACTTC	CASSFKGYYEQYF
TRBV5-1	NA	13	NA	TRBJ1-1	TGCGCCAGCAGCTTGAGGGAGAACACTGAAGCTTTCTTT	CASSLRENTEAFF
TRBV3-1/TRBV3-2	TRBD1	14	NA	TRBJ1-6	TGTGCCAGCAGCCAAGGGGACAGGGTTTCACCCCTCCACTTT	CASSQGDRVSPLHF
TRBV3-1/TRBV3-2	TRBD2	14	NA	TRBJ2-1	TGTGCCAGCAGCCTCGGGACTATACAGAATGAGCAGTTCTTC	CASSLGTIQNEQFF
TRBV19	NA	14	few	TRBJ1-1	TGTGCCAGTAGTATAGGGCAGGGGAACACTGAAGCTTTCTTT	CASSIGQGNTEAFF
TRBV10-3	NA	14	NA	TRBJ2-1	TGTGCCATCAGTGACAGAGTCTCCTACAATGAGCAGTTCTTC	CAISDRVSYNEQFF
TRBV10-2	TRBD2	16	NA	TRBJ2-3	TGCGCCAGCAGTGAGTGGGGCGGGGGGTCGGGAGATACGCAGTATTTT	CASSEWGGGSGDTQYF
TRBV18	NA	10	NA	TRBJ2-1	TGTGCCAGCTCACCAAAACCCGGGTTCTTC	CASSPKPGFF
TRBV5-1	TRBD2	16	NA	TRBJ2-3	TGCGCCAGCAGCGGACTAGCGGGGGGACGCACAGATACGCAGTATTTT	CASSGLAGGRTDTQYF
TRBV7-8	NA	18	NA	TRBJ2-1	TGTGCCAGCAGCTCCCGAAGACCCGGGACGGATTCCTACAATGAGCAGTTCTTC	CASSSRRPGTDSYNEQFF
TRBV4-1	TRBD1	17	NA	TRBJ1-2	TGCGCCAGCAGCCAAGTGGGGGGACAGGGGCTCAACTATGGCTACACCTTC	CASSQVGGQGLNYGYTF
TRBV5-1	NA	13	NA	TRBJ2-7	TGCGCCAGCAGCTTTGGAGGAATCTACGAGCAGTACTTC	CASSFGGIYEQYF
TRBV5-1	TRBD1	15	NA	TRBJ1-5	TGCGCCAGCAGCTTGGGGACAGGGGGAAATCAGCCCCAGCATTTT	CASSLGTGGNQPQHF
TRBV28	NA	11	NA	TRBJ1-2	TGTGCCAGCAGTTTGGACTATGGCTACACCTTC	CASSLDYGYTF
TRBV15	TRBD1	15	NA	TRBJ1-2	TGTGCCACCAGCCCTGACAGGGCCAGTGTGGGGGGCTACACCTTC	CATSPDRASVGGYTF
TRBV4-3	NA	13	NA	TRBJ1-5	TGCGCCAGCAGCCAGGTAGTAAATCAGCCCCAGCATTTT	CASSQVVNQPQHF
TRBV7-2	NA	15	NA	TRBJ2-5	TGTGCCAGCAGCCGTCTCATTCCGGGGATGGAGACCCAGTACTTC	CASSRLIPGMETQYF
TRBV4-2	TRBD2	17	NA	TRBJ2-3	TGTGCCAGCAGCCAACCAAGCGGGGGGGCCGTCGCAGATACGCAGTATTTT	CASSQPSGGAVADTQYF
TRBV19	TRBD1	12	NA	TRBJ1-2	TGTGCCAGTAGGGACAGGGCCCGTGGCTACACCTTC	CASRDRARGYTF
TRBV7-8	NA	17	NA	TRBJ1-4	TGTGCCAGCAGCTTCCGACCTTTTGGCGGAACTAATGAAAAACTGTTTTTT	CASSFRPFGGTNEKLFF
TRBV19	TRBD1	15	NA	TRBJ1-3	TGTGCCAGTAGTATTGGGACAGCCTCTGGAAACACCATATATTTT	CASSIGTASGNTIYF
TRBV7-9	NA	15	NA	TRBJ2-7	TGTGCCAGCAGCTTAGGTGCGGGACCAGTCGGCGAGCAGTACTTC	CASSLGAGPVGEQYF
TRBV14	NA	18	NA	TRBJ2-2	TGTGCCAGCAGCCAAGATAGCCGCCCTAGAGCGGTTGCTGGGGAGCTGTTTTTT	CASSQDSRPRAVAGELFF